One sample yielded the 26 T cell receptor beta chains listed below, sequenced in a study of control samples from healthy donors and cancer patients. The protocol was immunoSEQ multiplex PCR, while the TCRdb copy is restricted to in-frame clones and leaves out a portion. The sample includes 85,000 to 100,000 clones, more than 85% of them seen just once. The sample comprised blood. The receptor set was obtained from a man younger than 35 in good health.

This sequence joins TRBV5-1 and TRBJ1-3; D gene uncertain. With 1 base removed from V and 3 bases from J, the gap between germline ends came to 11 bases. This CDR3 has 15 amino acids. CDR1 SGHRS and CDR2 YFSETQ come from the germline V gene. CDR3 in DNA: TGCGCCAGCAGCTTGATTGCGGTTGATGGAAACACCATATATTTT. This codes for CASSLIAVDGNTIYF.

This rearrangement joins TRBV4-3 to TRBJ2-1, with 8 bases that match TRBD2. There are 17 residues in the CDR3. From germline, CDR1 is LGHNA and CDR2 YSLEER. V shed 0 bases, J shed 0 bases, and the junction held 4 bases outside the gene matches. The CDR3 spells CASSQDLSGGSYNEQFF. CDR3 coding DNA: TGCGCCAGCAGCCAAGATCTCAGCGGGGGCTCCTACAATGAGCAGTTCTTC.

The J gene is TRBJ1-5, the V gene TRBV30; D is undetermined. Germline-derived CDR1 and CDR2 are GTSNPN and SVGIG (reference sequence). Trimming removed 0 bases at V and 0 bases at J, with 12 bases between. This CDR3 is built from 16 residues. CDR3 protein: CAWSVPPVNSNQPQHF. In nucleotides, the CDR3 is TGTGCCTGGAGTGTACCGCCGGTTAATAGCAATCAGCCCCAGCATTTT.

J is TRBJ1-2 and V is TRBV5-1, with a weak D call TRBD1 (5 bases). Germline loops: CDR1 SGHRS, CDR2 YFSETQ. CDR3 length: 14 amino acids. V was trimmed by 4 bases and J by 6 bases, leaving 16 bases between them. The CDR3 loop reads CASSPRREANGYTF. In DNA form, the CDR3 reads TGCGCCAGCAGCCCCCGCAGGGAAGCTAATGGCTACACCTTC.

This clone occurred once. The rearrangement links TRBV29-1 to TRBJ2-7; TRBD1 might be the D (6 bases). This CDR3 region has 20 residues. Trimming took off 7 bases at V and 2 bases at J, with 36 bases between the two ends. The V gene's germline CDR1 is SQVTM and CDR2 ANQGSEA. The CDR3 protein is CSGPPKDGQGNDRETYEQYF. In DNA, the CDR3 is TGCAGCGGCCCCCCGAAGGATGGGCAGGGGAACGACCGCGAAACCTACGAGCAGTACTTC.

The chain couples TRBV3-1 (or the pseudogene TRBV3-2) to TRBJ1-4; 8 nucleotides agree with TRBD1. This CDR3 has 20 amino acids. CDR1 LGHDT and CDR2 YNNKEL come from the germline V gene (reference sequence). J was trimmed by 6 bases and V by 0 bases; bases with no gene match: 18. The CDR3 nucleotides read TGTGCCAGCAGCCAAGAAGATATGAGTCGCAGTATGACAGGGGATGAAAAACTGTTTTTT. This gives the protein CASSQEDMSRSMTGDEKLFF.

This clone appeared once. This chain's CDR3 is CASSQGPYEQYF. CDR3 in DNA: TGTGCCAGCAGCCAGGGACCGTACGAGCAGTACTTC. The rearrangement uses TRBV14 and TRBJ2-7; D tentatively reads TRBD1 or TRBD2 (5 bases each). The CDR3 has 12 residues. Germline CDR1 and CDR2: SGHDN and FVKESK. The V end lost 3 bases, the J end lost 4 bases, and 7 bases lay between the germline ends.

V is TRBV29-1 and J is TRBJ2-7; 8 nucleotides line up with TRBD2. V lost 0 bases and J lost 7; bases outside the gene matches: 8. The CDR3 spans 14 residues. The germline V gene encodes CDR1 SQVTM and CDR2 ANQGSEA. CDR3 DNA sequence: TGCAGCGTTGAAGAGCCAAGCGGGGGCCAAGAGCAGTACTTC. It codes for CSVEEPSGGQEQYF.

This rearrangement joins TRBV9 to TRBJ2-7; 11 positions match TRBD2. Germline V gene data show CDR1 as SGDLS and CDR2 as YYNGEE. Germline trimming cut 4 bases from V and 2 bases from J; bases unmatched to any gene: 5. This CDR3 has 15 amino acids. DNA for the CDR3: TGTGCCAGCAGCCATACTAGCGGGGGTACCTACGAGCAGTACTTC. Protein: CASSHTSGGTYEQYF. Full variable domain (missing parts from reference TRBV9 and TRBJ2-7): DSGVTQTPKHLITATGQRVTLRCSPRSGDLSVYWYQQSLDQGLQFLIQYYNGEERAKGNILERFSAQQFPDLHSELNLSSLELGDSALYFCASSHTSGGTYEQYFGPGTRLTVT.

V is TRBV10-1 and J is TRBJ2-5; 8 nucleotides agree with TRBD2. CDR1 and CDR2 from the germline V gene are WNHNN and SYGVQD (reference sequence). V lost 4 bases and J lost 9; bases outside the gene matches: 13. The CDR3 consists of 15 residues. The CDR3 loop is CASSGAGGQEKPQYF. Here the CDR3 DNA reads TGCGCCAGCAGTGGGGCGGGGGGCCAAGAGAAGCCCCAGTACTTC.

The rearrangement joins TRBV7-3 to TRBJ2-1, with D perhaps TRBD2 (6 bases). The CDR3 extends over 16 amino acids. V lost 5 bases and J 0 bases, leaving 14 bases between the germline ends. Germline V gene sequence: CDR1 SGHTA, CDR2 FQGTGA. CDR3 in DNA: TGTGCCAGCAGCAAAGGGTTAGCGGTCTCCTACAATGAGCAGTTCTTC. Amino acid sequence: CASSKGLAVSYNEQFF.

The V call is TRBV4-3, the J call TRBJ2-7; no clear D gene. The germline V gene has CDR1 LGHNA and CDR2 YSLEER. The CDR3 length is 18 residues. The V gene lost 2 bases and the J gene lost 2 bases, with 22 bases spanning the gap. This CDR3 is CASSQHQYSARAAYEQYF. DNA for the CDR3: TGCGCCAGCAGCCAACACCAGTACAGTGCTAGGGCCGCCTACGAGCAGTACTTC.

This clone has just one count. The V and J genes are TRBV3-1 (or the pseudogene TRBV3-2) and TRBJ2-7; D unclear. Trimming shortened V by 0 bases and J by 7 bases, and 16 bases separated the two germline ends. There are 15 residues in the CDR3. Germline V gene sequence: CDR1 LGHDT, CDR2 YNNKEL (reference sequence). CDR3 DNA sequence: TGTGCCAGCAGCCAAGAAACGGTAAGGGTACGGGAGCAGTACTTC. Translating it yields CASSQETVRVREQYF.

This chain links TRBV7-6 with TRBJ2-7, with 9 nucleotides matching TRBD1. This CDR3 region has 13 residues. V was clipped by 5 bases and J by 3 bases; unmatched bases: 2. Germline V gives CDR1 SGHVS, CDR2 FNYEAQ. Here the CDR3 reads CASSPTGGYEQYF. The CDR3 DNA reads TGTGCCAGCAGCCCGACAGGGGGCTACGAGCAGTACTTC.

The rearrangement joins TRBV7-8 to TRBJ1-1; D remains ambiguous. Per the germline V gene, CDR1 is SGHVS and CDR2 is FQNEAQ. Trimming took off 1 base at V and 2 bases at J, with 2 bases between the two ends. This CDR3 has 12 residues. The CDR3 nucleotides read TGTGCCAGCAGCTTAGATAACACTGAAGCTTTCTTT. Translation gives CASSLDNTEAFF.

This clone was counted between two and nine times. The CDR3 region has the DNA TGTGCCAGCAGCGTAGGGGGGGCTGGGGCCAACGTCCTGACTTTC. This gives the protein CASSVGGAGANVLTF. V gene TRBV9 combines with J gene TRBJ2-6, with D possibly being TRBD2 (6 bases). This CDR3 comprises 15 residues. The V gene's germline CDR1 is SGDLS and CDR2 YYNGEE. The V gene lost 0 bases and the J gene lost 2 bases, with 6 bases spanning the gap.

This chain uses TRBV2 with TRBJ1-2; the D is unclear. The CDR3 covers 12 residues. Between the trimmed V and J ends, which lost 6 bases and 11 bases, there was a span of 16 bases. Germline values: CDR1 SNHLY, CDR2 FYNNEI. CDR3 sequence (DNA): TGTGCCAGCAGCCCCCGAGGGCAGATGTACACCTTC. It codes for CASSPRGQMYTF.

The CDR3 region is CASRLRETQYF. For the CDR3, the DNA is TGTGCCAGCAGACTTAGGGAGACCCAGTACTTC. The rearrangement joins TRBV12-3 or TRBV12-4 to TRBJ2-5; D ambiguous. This CDR3 region has 11 residues. The V end was cut by 6 bases, the J end by 5 bases, with 7 bases between.

The chain is built from TRBV9 and TRBJ2-3, with D tentatively TRBD1 (5 bases). Looked up from germline, CDR1 is SGDLS and CDR2 is YYNGEE. The germline V and J ends were trimmed by 3 bases and 3 bases, with 11 bases remaining between them. The CDR3 is 14 amino acids. The CDR3 sequence: CASSAAGHTDTQYF. DNA of the CDR3: TGTGCCAGCAGCGCAGCAGGGCATACAGATACGCAGTATTTT.

The gene calls are TRBV5-1 and TRBJ1-1, with 10 bases identical to TRBD1. The V gene's germline CDR1 is SGHRS and CDR2 YFSETQ. J gave up 9 bases and V 0 bases, and 5 bases lay outside the gene matches. The CDR3 has 14 amino acids. The CDR3 region has the DNA TGCGCCAGCAGCTTGGCGGGACAGGGGTCAAAAGCTTTCTTT. Translation gives CASSLAGQGSKAFF.

V usage is TRBV7-9 and J usage is TRBJ1-3; no reliable D call. Trimming took off 3 bases at V and 2 bases at J, with 11 bases between the two ends. Germline lookup yields CDR1 SEHNR and CDR2 FQNEAQ (reference sequence). This CDR3 is 15 amino acids long. This chain's CDR3 is CASSFLTRAGNTIYF. As DNA, the CDR3 is TGTGCCAGCAGCTTCCTCACTCGGGCTGGAAACACCATATATTTT.

A single count supports this clone. The chain joins TRBV3-1 (or the pseudogene TRBV3-2) to TRBJ1-2, with D tentatively TRBD1 (5 bases). The CDR3 is 14 residues long. V was shortened by 4 bases and J by 1 base, with 10 bases between the two germline ends. Germline loops: CDR1 LGHDT, CDR2 YNNKEL (reference sequence). The DNA for the CDR3 is TGTGCCAGCAGCCGTACTACAGGTAACTATGGCTACACCTTC. As protein: CASSRTTGNYGYTF.

This clone was counted a single time. The chain combines TRBV5-1 with TRBJ1-2; D gene uncertain. V lost 4 bases and J 6 bases, leaving 13 bases between the germline ends. CDR1 and CDR2 from the germline V gene are SGHRS and YFSETQ. The CDR3 extends over 13 amino acids. CDR3 protein: CASSPMAGDGYTF. CDR3 nucleotide sequence: TGCGCCAGCAGCCCCATGGCAGGAGATGGCTACACCTTC.

The chain combines TRBV5-8 with TRBJ1-2; 9 bases are a match to TRBD1. In germline, CDR1 is SGHTS, CDR2 YDEGEE. J was trimmed by 2 bases and V by 5 bases; bases with no gene match: 4. The length of the CDR3 is 14 residues. The CDR3 reads CASRTTGGNYGYTF. In nucleotides, the CDR3 is TGTGCCAGCAGAACGACAGGGGGGAACTATGGCTACACCTTC.

The V gene is TRBV19, the J gene TRBJ2-1; perhaps TRBD2 as D (6 bases). The CDR3 loop spans 15 amino acids. Germline lookup yields CDR1 LNHDA and CDR2 SQIVND (reference sequence). Trimming removed 5 bases from V and 1 base from J, with 12 bases in between. This CDR3 is CASSLRDFSYNEQFF. The DNA of the CDR3 is TGTGCCAGTAGTTTACGGGACTTTTCCTACAATGAGCAGTTCTTC.

The CDR3 bases are TGTGCCAGCAGGGAGAGCTGGGATCTCGGTAGAAACACCATATATTTT. It translates to CASRESWDLGRNTIYF. This chain links TRBV4-2 with TRBJ1-3; D unresolved. The germline gives CDR1 LGHNA, CDR2 YNFKEQ. The CDR3 sequence is 16 residues long. V dropped 6 bases and J dropped 5 bases, with 20 bases sitting between them.